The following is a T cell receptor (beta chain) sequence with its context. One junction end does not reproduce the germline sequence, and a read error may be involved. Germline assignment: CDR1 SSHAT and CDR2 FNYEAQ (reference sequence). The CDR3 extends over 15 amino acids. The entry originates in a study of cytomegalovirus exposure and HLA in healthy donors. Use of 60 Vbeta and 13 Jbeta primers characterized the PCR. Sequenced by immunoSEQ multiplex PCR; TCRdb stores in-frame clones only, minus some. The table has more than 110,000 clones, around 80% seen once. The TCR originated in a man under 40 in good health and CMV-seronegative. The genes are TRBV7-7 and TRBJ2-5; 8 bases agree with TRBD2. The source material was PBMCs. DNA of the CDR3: TGTGCTAGCAGCTTTCTCGGGGGGGGTCAAGAGACCCAGTACTTC. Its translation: CASSFLGGGQETQYF.